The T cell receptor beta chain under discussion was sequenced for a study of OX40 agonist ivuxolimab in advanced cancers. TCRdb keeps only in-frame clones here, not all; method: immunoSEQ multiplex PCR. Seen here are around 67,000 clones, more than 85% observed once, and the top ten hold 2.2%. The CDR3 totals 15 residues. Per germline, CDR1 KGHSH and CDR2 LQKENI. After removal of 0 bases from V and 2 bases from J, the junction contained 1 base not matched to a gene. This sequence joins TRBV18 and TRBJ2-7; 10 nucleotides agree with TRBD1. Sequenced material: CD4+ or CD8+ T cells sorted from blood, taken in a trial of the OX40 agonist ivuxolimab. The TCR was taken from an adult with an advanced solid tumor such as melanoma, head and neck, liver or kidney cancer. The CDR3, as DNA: TGTGCCAGCTCACCACCGGGACAGGGGACCTACGAGCAGTACTTC. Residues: CASSPPGQGTYEQYF. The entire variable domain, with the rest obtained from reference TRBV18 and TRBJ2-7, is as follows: NAGVMQNPRHLVRRRGQEARLRCSPMKGHSHVYWYRQLPEEGLKFMVYLQKENIIDESGMPKERFSAEFPKEGPSILRIQQVVRGDSAAYFCASSPPGQGTYEQYFGPGTRLTVT.